This T cell receptor beta chain emerged from a study of T-cell memory formation after mild COVID-19. The TCR alpha and TCR beta cDNA libraries, bearing sample barcodes and UMIs, were generated by 5'RACE using constant-segment primers. TCRdb ran MiXCR on the 5' RACE reads and lists one entry per CDR3 protein. The sample shows 290,000 or so distinct CDR3 sequences, 19% of them seen only once. General study results and limits: In pre-infection memory, a portion of responding clones appeared, which suggested that cross-reactive memory joined. Clones shrinking from day 15 to 85 showed even CD4/CD8 mixes; later expanders tilted CD4+.

Details on this clonotype: Its antigen remains unidentified.

The receptor comes from a man in his late teens or twenties who had mild COVID-19 (a few samples of this study predate the infection). Cell type and time point are not known. The sample was PBMCs or a T cell subset sorted from them (not recorded which).

CDR3 sequence (DNA): TGTGCCAGCAGCTCCCTGGACAGGGGGGCGGGTGAGCAGTTCTTC. Translated, it gives CASSSLDRGAGEQFF. V gene TRBV6-6 combines with J gene TRBJ2-1; TRBD1 matches at 10 bases. Trimming took 6 bases from V and 9 from J; bases not matched to a gene: 11. The V gene's germline CDR1 is MNHNY and CDR2 SVGAGI (reference sequence). The length of the CDR3 is 15 residues.